This note documents a single TCR beta chain sequence. In this sample, this clonotype turned up a few times. Which antigen it targets is not known. The junction departs from the called germline gene at one end, perhaps through a read error. Total RNA and DNA were co-extracted without cell sorting from approximately 22-30 mg of bulk tissue using the AllPrep DNA/RNA mini kit. Surgical resection was performed in China between November 2015 and early 2016 on about 5 patients with histopathologically diagnosed primary liver carcinoma. Chronic HBV infection was present in the patients, and the patients were treatment-naive at sampling. Each tumor was sampled at five spatially separated regions: the superior, inferior, left-lateral and right-lateral poles and the tumor centre. Histology showed that every tumor sample contained more than 80% viable tumor cells. Pieces of fresh tumor and adjacent tissue were cut in half, with one half kept in RNAlater at -80 degrees C and the other half sent for histology.

The data were obtained in a study of tumor-infiltrating lymphocytes in primary liver carcinoma (TCRdb year 2017). In terms of the full investigation: Of the five patients, three men and two women aged 30 to 69 years, four had hepatocellular carcinoma and one had combined HCC and intrahepatic cholangiocarcinoma. Tumors of the five patients were stage T1-T3 N0M0 with maximum diameters of roughly 4.2 to 11 cm. Roughly 3.5 to 7.5 million productive TCRbeta reads were obtained per sample, and no significant difference in read depth was found between tissue types. Across five regions of each liver tumor, along with adjacent normal tissue and blood, the study brought together TCRbeta repertoire sequencing, expression microarrays and whole-exome sequencing. A total of roughly 35 specimens from 5 patients underwent TCRbeta repertoire sequencing, comprising 25 tumor regions, 5 adjacent noncancerous liver tissues and 5 peripheral blood samples. Agilent mRNA microarray profiling was performed on the approximately 25 tumor region samples to relate TCRbeta repertoire diversity to the local molecular phenotype. High reproducibility was observed for the technical replicate repertoires, with mean shared-clone rates roughly 0.89 and correlation coefficients above 0.95.

Counted from cysteine to phenylalanine, this CDR3 has 15 amino acids. The sequence is cut down to CDR3 DNA, 45 bases in frame from base 1. As encoded in the germline V gene, CDR1 is LGHNA while CDR2 is YSLEER. TCRbeta-specific cDNA was reverse-transcribed from 500 ng total RNA using a constant-region primer and ProtoScript II reverse transcriptase. Three nested multiplex PCR rounds, following a slightly modified ARM-PCR procedure, were used to build the TCRbeta libraries. The first two PCR rounds used multiplex TRBV1-TRBV30 forward primers with a Cbeta reverse primer, each for 10 cycles. A final 25-cycle PCR with Deep VentR polymerase added sample barcodes and Illumina adapters. Before sequencing, amplicons between 200 and 500 bp were purified from gel using a QIAquick gel extraction kit. The TCRbeta amplicons were sequenced with 250-bp paired-end reads on an Illumina HiSeq 2500. The source study handled its data this way. Trimmomatic v0.33 was used to quality-trim the reads, and FLASH v1.2.11 was used to merge paired reads so that full CDR3 sequences could be recovered. V, D and J germline segments were assigned to the rearranged TCRbeta sequences using MiGEC v1.2.1b. Clonotype statistics and Shannon-Wiener diversity indices were computed with VDJtools v1.0.0. To reduce sampling bias, subsequent analyses other than the diversity analysis used only the 250 most abundant clonotypes in each sample. TCRdb reworked the public reads: Q25 trimming with fastp, MiXCR clone assembly, productive beta chains retained. Each CDR3 protein appears once, grouped with its most common genes and DNA. The V and J calls come from TCRdb's annotation, not from the publication. The sample table records about 41,000 distinct CDR3 sequences; 73% of these occur just once. The top ten clonotypes cover 15% to 20% of the sample.

Paper-wide results and their limitations: A significantly larger repertoire fraction was made up by the top 250 clones in tumors than in blood (p = 0.039). The study included only four to six patients, and the authors note findings should be validated in a larger study. Only the TCR beta chain was sequenced, which likely underestimates true repertoire diversity because unpaired alpha chains were not captured. Because the samples were bulk and unsorted, CD4+ and CD8+ T cell repertoires could not be compared. Pairs of tumor regions showed greater repertoire overlap (mean roughly 35%) than tumor-adjacent pairs (roughly 17%) or tumor-blood pairs (roughly 14%), which is consistent with antigen-driven expansion. Only about 7.5-25% of top clones were found in all five regions of a tumor, suggesting spatial heterogeneity of tumor-infiltrating T cells.

The sample was liver tumor tissue from sampling region 2. The meaning of the sample's cell subset or site label: tumor region T2, inferior pole. The TCR was taken from a man in his forties or fifties with primary liver carcinoma and hepatitis B virus infection. The chain employs TRBV4-3 and TRBJ2-7; perhaps TRBD1 is the D gene, with 6 bases matching. The base sequence is TGCGCCAGCAGCTTCGGGTCAGGGGAGTCCTACGAGCGGTACTTC. Protein translation: CASSFGSGESYERYF.